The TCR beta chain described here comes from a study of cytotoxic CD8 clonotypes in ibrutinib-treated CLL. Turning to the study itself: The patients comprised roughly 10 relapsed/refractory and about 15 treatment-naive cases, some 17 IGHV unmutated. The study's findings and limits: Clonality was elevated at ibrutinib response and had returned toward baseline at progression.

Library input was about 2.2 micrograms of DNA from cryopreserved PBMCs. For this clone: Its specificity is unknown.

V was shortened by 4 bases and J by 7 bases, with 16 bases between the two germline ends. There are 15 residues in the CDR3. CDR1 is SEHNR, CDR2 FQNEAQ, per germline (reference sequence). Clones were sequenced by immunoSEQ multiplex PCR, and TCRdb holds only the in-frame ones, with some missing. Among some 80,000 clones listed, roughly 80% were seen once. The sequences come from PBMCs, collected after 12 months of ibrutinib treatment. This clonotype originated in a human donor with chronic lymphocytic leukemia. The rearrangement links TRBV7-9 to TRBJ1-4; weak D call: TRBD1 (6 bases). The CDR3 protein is CASSSRGPDGEKLFF. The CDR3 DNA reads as TGTGCCAGCAGCTCCAGGGGCCCGGACGGTGAAAAACTGTTTTTT.